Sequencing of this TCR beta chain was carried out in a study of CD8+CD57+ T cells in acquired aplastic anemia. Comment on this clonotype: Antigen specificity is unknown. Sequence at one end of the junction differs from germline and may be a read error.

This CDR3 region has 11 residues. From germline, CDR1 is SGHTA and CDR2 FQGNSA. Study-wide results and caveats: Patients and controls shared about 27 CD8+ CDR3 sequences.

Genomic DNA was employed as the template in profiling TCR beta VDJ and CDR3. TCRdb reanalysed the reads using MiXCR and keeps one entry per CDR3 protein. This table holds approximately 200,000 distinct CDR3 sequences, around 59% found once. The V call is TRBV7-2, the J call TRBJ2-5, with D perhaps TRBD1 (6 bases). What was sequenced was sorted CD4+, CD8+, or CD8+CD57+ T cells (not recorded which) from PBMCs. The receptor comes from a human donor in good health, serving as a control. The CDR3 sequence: CASSLGQALCF. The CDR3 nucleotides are TGTGCCAGCAGCTTAGGACAGGCTTTGTGTTTC.